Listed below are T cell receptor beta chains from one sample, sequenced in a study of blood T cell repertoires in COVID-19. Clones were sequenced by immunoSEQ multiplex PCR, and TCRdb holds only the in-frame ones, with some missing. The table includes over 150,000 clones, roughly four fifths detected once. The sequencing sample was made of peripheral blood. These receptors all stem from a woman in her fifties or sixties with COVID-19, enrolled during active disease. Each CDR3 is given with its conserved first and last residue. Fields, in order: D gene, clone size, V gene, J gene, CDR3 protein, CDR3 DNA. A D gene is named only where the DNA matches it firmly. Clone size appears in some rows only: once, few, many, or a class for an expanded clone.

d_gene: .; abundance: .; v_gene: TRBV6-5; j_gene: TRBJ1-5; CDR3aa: CASSYNRDQPQHF; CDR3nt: TGTGCCAGCAGTTACAACAGGGATCAGCCCCAGCATTTT
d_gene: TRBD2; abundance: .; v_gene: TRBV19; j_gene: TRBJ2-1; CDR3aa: CASSRGTRLNEQFF; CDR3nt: TGTGCCAGTTCTCGCGGGACTAGGCTCAATGAGCAGTTCTTC
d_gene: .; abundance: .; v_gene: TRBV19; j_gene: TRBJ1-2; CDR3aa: CASSSRVGYTF; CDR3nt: TGTGCCAGTAGTAGTCGAGTTGGCTACACCTTC
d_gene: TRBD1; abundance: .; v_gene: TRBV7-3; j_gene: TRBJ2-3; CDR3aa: CASSKDRGWSDTQYF; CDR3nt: TGTGCCAGCAGCAAGGACAGGGGGTGGTCAGATACGCAGTATTTT
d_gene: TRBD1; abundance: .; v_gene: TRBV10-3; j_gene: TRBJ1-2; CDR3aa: CAISAGRGQEGYTF; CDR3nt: TGTGCCATCAGTGCTGGCAGGGGGCAGGAGGGCTACACCTTC
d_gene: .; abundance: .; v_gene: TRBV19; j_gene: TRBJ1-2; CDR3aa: CASSKGHGYTF; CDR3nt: TGTGCCAGTAGTAAGGGGCACGGCTACACCTTC
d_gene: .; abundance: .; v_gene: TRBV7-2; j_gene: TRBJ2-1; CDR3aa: CASSPGSRGHYNEQFF; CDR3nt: TGTGCCAGCAGCCCTGGGAGCAGGGGCCATTACAATGAGCAGTTCTTC
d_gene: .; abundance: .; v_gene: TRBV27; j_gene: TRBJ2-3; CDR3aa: CASTSSYTDTQYF; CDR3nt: TGTGCCAGCACCTCTTCCTACACAGATACGCAGTATTTT
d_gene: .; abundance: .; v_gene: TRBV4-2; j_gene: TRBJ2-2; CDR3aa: CASSPPQGGTGELFF; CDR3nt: TGTGCCAGCAGCCCACCACAGGGTGGCACCGGGGAGCTGTTTTTT
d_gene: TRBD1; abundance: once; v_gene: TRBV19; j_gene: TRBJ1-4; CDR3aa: CASVQTGTSEKLFF; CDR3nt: TGTGCCAGTGTGCAGACAGGGACTTCTGAAAAACTGTTTTTT
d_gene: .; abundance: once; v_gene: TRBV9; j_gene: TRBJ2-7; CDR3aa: CASSVGGLAYEQYF; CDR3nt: TGTGCCAGCAGCGTAGGCGGTCTAGCCTACGAGCAGTACTTC
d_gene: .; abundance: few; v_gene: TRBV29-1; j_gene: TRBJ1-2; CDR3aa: CSVARDNYGYTF; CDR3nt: TGCAGCGTTGCGAGGGATAACTATGGCTACACCTTC
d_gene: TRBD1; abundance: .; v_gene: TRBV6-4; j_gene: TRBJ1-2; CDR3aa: CASSTWTGSAGYTF; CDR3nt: TGTGCCAGCAGCACCTGGACAGGTTCGGCTGGCTACACCTTC
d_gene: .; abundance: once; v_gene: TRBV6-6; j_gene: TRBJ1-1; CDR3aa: CASNKGGTEAFF; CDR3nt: TGTGCCAGCAACAAGGGCGGGACTGAAGCTTTCTTT
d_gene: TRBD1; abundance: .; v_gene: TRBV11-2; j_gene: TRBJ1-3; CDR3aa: CASSITGGSGNTIYF; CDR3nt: TGTGCCAGCAGCATAACAGGGGGCTCTGGAAACACCATATATTTT
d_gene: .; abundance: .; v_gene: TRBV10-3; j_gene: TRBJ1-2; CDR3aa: CATKGGPNPNYGYTF; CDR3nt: TGTGCCACCAAAGGTGGGCCCAACCCTAACTATGGCTACACCTTC
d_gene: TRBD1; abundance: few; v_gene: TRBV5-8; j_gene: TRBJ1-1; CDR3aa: CASSLRGQMNTEAFF; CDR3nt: TGTGCCAGCAGCTTGCGGGGACAGATGAACACTGAAGCTTTCTTT
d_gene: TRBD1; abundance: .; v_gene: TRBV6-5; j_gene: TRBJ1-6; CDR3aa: CASNRQGVTNSPLHF; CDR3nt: TGTGCCAGCAACCGACAGGGGGTAACTAATTCACCCCTCCACTTT
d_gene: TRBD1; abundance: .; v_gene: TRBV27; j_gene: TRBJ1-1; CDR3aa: CASSLGQTNTEAFF; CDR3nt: TGTGCCAGCAGCCTGGGACAGACCAACACTGAAGCTTTCTTT
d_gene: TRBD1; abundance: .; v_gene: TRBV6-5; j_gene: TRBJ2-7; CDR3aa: CASRLQGIGGEQYF; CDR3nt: TGTGCCAGCAGGTTACAGGGGATTGGTGGCGAGCAGTACTTC
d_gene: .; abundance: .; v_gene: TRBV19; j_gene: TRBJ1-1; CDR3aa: CASSTKGAGASEAFF; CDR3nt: TGTGCCAGTAGCACAAAGGGAGCGGGGGCCTCTGAAGCTTTCTTT
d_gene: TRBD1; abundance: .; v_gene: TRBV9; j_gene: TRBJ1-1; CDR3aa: CASSGNPIEGQVREAFF; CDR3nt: TGTGCCAGCAGCGGAAACCCCATCGAGGGACAGGTGAGGGAAGCTTTCTTT